Reported below is one T cell receptor (beta chain). This clonotype was seen at least ten times. Its binding antigen is unknown. Within one base of it there is no much larger clone, and no base qualities were kept. TCR beta VDJ combination and CDR3 sequence profiling used genomic DNA as the template. TCR repertoire sequencing was run on an Illumina HiSeq 2000. In the source study's methods: Repertoires were assessed using TRBV/TRBJ rearrangement plots, CDR3 size and DJ length profiles, and Simpson's diversity index. Whichever DNA sequence was most abundant in the deep sequencing data was defined as the immunodominant clone. CDR3 amino acid sequences were checked for sharing between subjects and were compared against published repertoires and the VDJdb database. TCRdb ran its own pipeline on the public reads, namely fastp trimming at Q25 and MiXCR clone calling, and kept in-frame beta chains. One record per CDR3 amino acid sequence lists the most common genes and DNA. These V and J calls derive from TCRdb rather than the authors' analysis. In this sample the table shows under 250,000 distinct CDR3 sequences, around three fifths of which occur a single time. Clones ranked in the top ten supply roughly 53% of the sample.

This sample is drawn from a study of CD8+CD57+ T cells in acquired aplastic anemia (dated by TCRdb to the late 2010s). For the wider study: On average, sorted CD4+ and CD8+ cells yielded around 3.1 ug of extracted DNA, with a range of about 0.17 to 27.4 ug. CD8+CD57+ expansion was defined as a frequency above the mean frequency observed in healthy subjects.

On the study overall, not on this receptor specifically: CD8+ Simpson's diversity did not differ significantly between patients and healthy controls (P=0.060). Approximately 27 CD8+ CDR3 sequences were found in both patients and controls but appeared to be highly expressed in patients and within the immunodominant clones of the patients.

Expansion of CD8+CD57+ cells had been shown by flow cytometry in the patients chosen for sequencing. Severe acquired aplastic anemia was diagnosed in all patients according to International Study of Aplastic Anemia and Agranulocytosis and Camitta criteria. Patients had received no therapy at the time of blood sampling. In the study, sorted CD4+ and CD8+ blood T cells from patients with severe aplastic anemia and from healthy subjects underwent deep sequencing of TCR repertoires. Patients were enrolled in the USA under clinicaltrials.gov protocols 00001620, 01623167, 00001397, 00071045, 00081523 and 00961064. Ficoll-Paque density gradient centrifugation was used to isolate peripheral blood mononuclear cells. Before DNA was extracted, CD4+ and CD8+ T cells were sorted using either FACS or magnetic beads. Trimming takes 4 bases from V and 8 bases from J, and the germline ends sit 9 bases apart. The germline V gene (reference sequence) provides CDR1 SEHNR and CDR2 FQNEAQ. From the cysteine up to the phenylalanine, the CDR3 has a length of 12 residues. Only the CDR3 portion is preserved as DNA: 36 bases, with reading frame beginning at the first base.

The specimen was sorted CD4+, CD8+, or CD8+CD57+ T cells (not recorded which) from PBMCs. The V and J segments used are TRBV7-9 and TRBJ2-1; the D gene cannot be named for sure. The clonotype comes from a human donor with aplastic anemia. The CDR3 is CASSSPQHEQFF. The bases are TGTGCCAGCAGCTCCCCCCAGCATGAGCAGTTCTTC.